This T cell receptor (beta chain) originates from a study of CD8+CD57+ T cells in acquired aplastic anemia. For the study at large: Sorted CD4+ plus CD8+ cells gave DNA averaging about 3 ug. General observations from the study: The study identified twenty-nine CD8+ CDR3 sequences shared by patients and controls. Significance was not reached for CD8+ Simpson's diversity between patients and controls.

In regard to this clonotype: Its antigen is still unknown.

Germline CDR1 reads SGHNT; CDR2 reads YENEEA. V gave up 8 bases and J gave up 2 bases; unmatched junction bases: 8. The CDR3 spans 15 residues. Using genomic DNA as the template, TCR beta VDJ and CDR3 profiling was carried out. Each CDR3 protein gets one entry after TCRdb re-called the reads with MiXCR. The repertoire consists of 150,000 to 200,000 distinct CDR3 sequences, with 50% to 75% occurring once and the leading ten covering around 46%. Sequences were obtained from sorted CD4+, CD8+, or CD8+CD57+ T cells (not recorded which) from PBMCs. The sequence derives from a human donor with severe aplastic anemia or a healthy control (not recorded which). This chain connects TRBV11-3 to TRBJ2-3; 9 bases map to TRBD2. The DNA of the CDR3 is TGTGCCAGCCAGGAACTAGCGGGTGACACAGATACGCAGTATTTT. Amino acids: CASQELAGDTDTQYF.